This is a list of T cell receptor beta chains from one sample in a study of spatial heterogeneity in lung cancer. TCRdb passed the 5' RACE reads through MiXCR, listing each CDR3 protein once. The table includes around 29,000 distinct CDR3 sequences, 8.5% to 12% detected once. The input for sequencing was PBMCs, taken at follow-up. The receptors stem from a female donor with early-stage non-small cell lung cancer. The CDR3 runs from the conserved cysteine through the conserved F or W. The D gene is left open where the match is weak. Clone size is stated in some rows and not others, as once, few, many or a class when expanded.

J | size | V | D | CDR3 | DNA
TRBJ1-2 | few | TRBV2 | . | CASNYDRDYGYTF | TGTGCCAGCAATTATGACCGGGACTATGGCTACACCTTC
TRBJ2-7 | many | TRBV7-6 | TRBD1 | CASSLGTGGEEQYF | TGTGCCAGCAGCTTAGGGACAGGGGGCGAAGAGCAGTACTTC
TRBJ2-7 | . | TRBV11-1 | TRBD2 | CASSTREGTRYEQYF | TGTGCCAGCAGCACAAGGGAGGGGACCCGATACGAGCAGTACTTC
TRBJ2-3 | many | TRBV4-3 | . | CASSQDWNLAPDTQYF | TGCGCCAGCAGCCAAGATTGGAACCTAGCTCCAGATACGCAGTATTTT
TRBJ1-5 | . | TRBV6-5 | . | CASSYSGSSNQPQHF | TGTGCCAGCAGTTACTCGGGCAGTAGCAATCAGCCCCAGCATTTT
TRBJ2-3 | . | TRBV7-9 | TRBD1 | CASSSGGLTTDTQYF | TGTGCCAGCAGCTCAGGGGGCCTAACCACAGATACGCAGTATTTT
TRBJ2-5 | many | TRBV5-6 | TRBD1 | CASSFLDRGETQYF | TGTGCCAGCAGCTTTTTAGACAGGGGAGAGACCCAGTACTTC
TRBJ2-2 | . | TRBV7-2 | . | CASSFTGVANTGELFF | TGTGCCAGCAGCTTCACAGGTGTCGCGAACACCGGGGAGCTGTTTTTT
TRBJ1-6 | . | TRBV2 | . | CAAHSPNNSPLHF | TGTGCCGCACACAGCCCCAATAATTCACCCCTCCACTTT
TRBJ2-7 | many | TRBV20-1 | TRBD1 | CSAQGVGQGIRYEQYF | TGCAGTGCTCAGGGGGTAGGACAGGGGATTCGCTACGAGCAGTACTTC
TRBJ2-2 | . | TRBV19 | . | CASSVPGRQSRELFF | TGTGCCAGTAGTGTACCGGGACGACAAAGCCGGGAGCTGTTTTTT
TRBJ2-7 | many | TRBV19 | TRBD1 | CASKSDRAPNEQYF | TGTGCCAGCAAATCGGACAGGGCGCCAAACGAGCAGTACTTC
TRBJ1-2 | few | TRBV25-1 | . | CASSEYPYGYTF | TGTGCCAGCAGTGAATACCCCTATGGCTACACCTTC
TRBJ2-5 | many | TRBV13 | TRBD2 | CASSRTSGGPQETQYF | TGTGCCAGCAGCCGGACTAGCGGGGGACCTCAAGAGACCCAGTACTTC
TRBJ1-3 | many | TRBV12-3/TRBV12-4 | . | CASGRWRARSGNTIYF | TGTGCCAGCGGTAGGTGGCGGGCGCGCTCTGGAAACACCATATATTTT
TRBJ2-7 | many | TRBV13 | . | CASSQQGLSYEQYF | TGTGCCAGCAGCCAACAGGGCCTTTCCTACGAGCAGTACTTC
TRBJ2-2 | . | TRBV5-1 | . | CASSSRDWPTGELFF | TGCGCCAGCAGCTCCCGGGACTGGCCAACCGGGGAGCTGTTTTTT
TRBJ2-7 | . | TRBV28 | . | CASTTGIYEQYF | TGTGCCAGCACTACAGGCATTTACGAGCAGTACTTC
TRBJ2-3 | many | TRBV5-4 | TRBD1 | CASSSRTGESTDTQYF | TGTGCCAGCAGCTCCCGGACAGGAGAAAGCACAGATACGCAGTATTTT
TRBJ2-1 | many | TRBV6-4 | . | CASSVSANNEQFF | TGTGCCAGCAGTGTTTCAGCCAACAATGAGCAGTTCTTC
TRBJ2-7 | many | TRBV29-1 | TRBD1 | CSVEGTGQGYEQYF | TGCAGCGTTGAAGGGACAGGACAGGGGTACGAGCAGTACTTC
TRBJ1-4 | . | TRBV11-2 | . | CASSPRQASEEKLFF | TGTGCCAGCAGCCCCCGACAGGCATCGGAAGAAAAACTGTTTTTT